The T cell receptor (beta chain) described here comes from a study of blood T cell repertoires in COVID-19 (dated by TCRdb to 2020 to 2021). In the study overall: Collaborator samples came from the United States, Italy and Spain and covered acute and convalescent phases of COVID-19. The material from the prospective study consisted of cDNA or gDNA derived from T cells, B-cell-depleted T cells, or PBMCs. Subjects who had been exposed to COVID-19, were actively infected with it, or had recovered from it provided the deeply sampled blood TCRbeta repertoires that made up the dataset. The repertoires were made available in a free public database intended to serve as a resource for research on the immune response to SARS-CoV-2. Samples came from the ongoing ImmuneRACE study (first 160 participants) plus 1,254 subjects from 6 global collaborators. The sample metadata nearly always contained a de-identified subject ID, COVID-19 status, age in years and sex. Where available, HLA class I and class II types were obtained from metadata supplied by the sample provider rather than from assay-based typing.

V is clipped by 4 bases and J by 1 base, and the sequence between their germline boundaries is 10 bases long. CDR3 length: 14 amino acids, cysteine to phenylalanine. The only DNA kept is the CDR3, 42 bases in frame from the first base. The germline V gene provides CDR1 SGHTA and CDR2 FQGNSA. Study-wide conclusions, independent of this receptor: The amount of clinical and demographic metadata varied by source and participant and was provided uncurated.

With regard to this clone: Its target antigen remains unknown. No qualities accompany the bases; no much larger clone lies one base away.

TCRbeta CDR3 regions were amplified from genomic DNA by means of the immunoSEQ Assay, a bias-controlled multiplex PCR. Processing in the source paper ran as follows. The number of nucleated cells in each sample was estimated from the amplification of reference gene primers within the assay. To quantify the absolute abundance of each unique TCRbeta CDR3 rearrangement, sequence reads were collapsed and filtered. For each sample, productive Simpson clonality was calculated as the square root of Simpson's diversity index over productive rearrangements. The immuneACCESS repertoire file appears here via TCRdb, limited to in-frame rearrangements. These files lack a portion of the clones; in checked studies, under half of the deficit traces to unresolved V genes, and the cause of the others is not known. That table gives V, J and clone size, and the DNA gave D and trimming. The sample table holds a few hundred thousand clones, of which 91% were seen once. The biggest ten clones account for 0.95% to 1.5% of the sample.

Participants in the prospective study were aged about 18 to 95 years, lived in approximately 26 United States geographic areas, and enrolled through a virtual design. Cohort assignment in the prospective study relied on participant-reported clinical history from a screening survey and a study questionnaire. Mobile phlebotomists in the prospective study collected whole blood, serum and a nasopharyngeal or oropharyngeal swab from every participant. Additional blood draws and questionnaires over an approximately 2-month period could optionally be provided by prospective study participants. Before DNA extraction, blood samples from the prospective study were shipped at room temperature or frozen.

The TCR sequence derives from a human donor in a cohort exposed to, infected with or recovered from COVID-19 (not recorded which). The donor label of this sample is uncertain. The rearranged chain carries TRBV7-2 and TRBJ2-5, with TRBD1 perhaps the D gene, on 6 matching bases. Sequencing was done on a sample of PBMCs or T cells enriched from blood (not recorded which). The CDR3 has the sequence CASSSGARQETQYF. The DNA reads TGTGCCAGCAGCTCAGGGGCCCGCCAAGAGACCCAGTACTTC.